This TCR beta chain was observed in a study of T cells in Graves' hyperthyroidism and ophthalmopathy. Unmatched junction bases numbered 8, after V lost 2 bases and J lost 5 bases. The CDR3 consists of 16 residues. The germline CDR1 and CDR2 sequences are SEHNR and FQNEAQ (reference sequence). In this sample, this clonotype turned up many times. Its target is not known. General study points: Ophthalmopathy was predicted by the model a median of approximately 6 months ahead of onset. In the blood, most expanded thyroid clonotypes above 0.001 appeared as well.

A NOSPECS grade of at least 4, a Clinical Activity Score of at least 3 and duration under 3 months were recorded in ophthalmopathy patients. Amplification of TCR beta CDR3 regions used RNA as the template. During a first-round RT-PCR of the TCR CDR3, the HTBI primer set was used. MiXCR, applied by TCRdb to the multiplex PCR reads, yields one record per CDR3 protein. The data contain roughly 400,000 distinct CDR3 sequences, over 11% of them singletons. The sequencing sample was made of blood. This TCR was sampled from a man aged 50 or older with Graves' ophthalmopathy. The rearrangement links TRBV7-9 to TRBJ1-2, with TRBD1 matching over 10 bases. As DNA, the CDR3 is TGTGCCAGCAGCTTATTCGGGGACAGGGGCGAGTATGGCTACACCTTC. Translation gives CASSLFGDRGEYGYTF.